This TCR beta chain is from a study of technical replicates of blood from a handful of donors (TCRdb year 2017). For CDR1 and CDR2, the germline V gene lists MNHNS and SASEGT. The CDR3 holds 14 amino acids from the cysteine to the phenylalanine. Only the CDR3 DNA is retained, 42 bases long and in frame from the first base. V trim: 8 bases; J trim: 10 bases; unmatched bases: 14. Libraries were made using the immunoSEQ multiplex PCR assay. The immuneACCESS repertoire file appears here via TCRdb, limited to in-frame rearrangements. These files lack a portion of the clones; in checked studies, under half of the deficit traces to unresolved V genes, and the cause of the others is not known. Counted in this sample were under 90,000 clones; roughly 96% of them appeared once. In total, the top ten clones hold under 0.2% of the sample. Details on this clone: Its antigen is unknown. Qualities for individual bases were not recorded, and no much larger clone is one base off.

The sequencing input was T cells isolated from PBMCs. The sequence derives from a human donor in good health. The V and J segments used are TRBV6-1 and TRBJ2-1, and 7 bases in between align with TRBD1. In nucleotide form, the sequence is TGTGCCAGCCCGCGACAGGGCAGGGCCAGGGAGCAGTTCTTC. The encoded protein is CASPRQGRAREQFF.